These 29 T cell receptor beta chains share one sample of origin, sequenced in a study of T cell changes during pregnancy in multiple sclerosis. The assay was immunoSEQ multiplex PCR, and TCRdb's table has in-frame clones only and misses some. The sample includes roughly 100,000 clones, 92% of them seen just once. The sample was peripheral blood, taken after pregnancy. The receptor set was obtained from a female donor with multiple sclerosis, enrolled in a pregnancy study.

The chain combines TRBV5-1 with TRBJ2-5, with TRBD2 matching over 10 bases. J was trimmed by 1 base and V by 0 bases; bases with no gene match: 9. There are 18 residues in the CDR3. Per germline, CDR1 SGHRS and CDR2 YFSETQ. This chain's CDR3 is CASSLASSGGHSQETQYF. CDR3 nucleotides: TGCGCCAGCAGCTTGGCTTCTAGCGGGGGTCACTCCCAAGAGACCCAGTACTTC.

The V gene is TRBV7-7, the J gene TRBJ2-3, with D possibly matching TRBD1 (5 bases). CDR3 size: 14 residues. V lost 5 bases to trimming and J lost 3 bases, with 12 bases between them. Germline V gene sequence: CDR1 SSHAT, CDR2 FNYEAQ (reference sequence). In DNA, the CDR3 is TGTGCCAGCAGCCCCGACAGTTTTACAGATACGCAGTATTTT. Translation gives CASSPDSFTDTQYF.

The rearrangement links TRBV19 to TRBJ2-7; 11 bases are a match to TRBD1. CDR3 length: 14 amino acids. Trimming at V came to 6 bases and at J to 3 bases, leaving 4 bases not matched to a gene. CDR1 and CDR2 from the germline V gene are LNHDA and SQIVND (reference sequence). CDR3 nucleotides: TGTGCCAGTAGCTCCGGGACAGGGGGCTACGAGCAGTACTTC. Translation gives CASSSGTGGYEQYF.

The J gene is TRBJ2-1, the V gene TRBV5-1, with 9 bases fitting TRBD2. CDR3 size: 20 residues. The V gene end was trimmed by 2 bases and the J gene end by 1 base; junction bases not matched to a gene: 16. Germline loops: CDR1 SGHRS, CDR2 YFSETQ. CDR3 DNA: TGCGCCAGCAGCTTCCCACCCTCTAGCGGGACCTCACCGTCCTACAATGAGCAGTTCTTC. It yields the protein CASSFPPSSGTSPSYNEQFF. Filled out from reference TRBV5-1 and TRBJ2-1, the complete variable domain reads KAGVTQTPRYLIKTRGQQVTLSCSPISGHRSVSWYQQTPGQGLQFLFEYFSETQRNKGNFPGRFSGRQFSNSRSEMNVSTLELGDSALYLCASSFPPSSGTSPSYNEQFFGPGTRLTVL.

V usage is TRBV6-1 and J usage is TRBJ1-3, with D uncertain. Germline CDR1 is MNHNS and CDR2 is SASEGT. Trimming took off 1 base at V and 0 bases at J, with 10 bases between the two ends. This CDR3 is 16 amino acids long. The CDR3 is CASSEVDGLSGNTIYF. CDR3 DNA sequence: TGTGCCAGCAGTGAAGTGGATGGGCTCTCTGGAAACACCATATATTTT.

At least ten counts were recorded for this clone. CDR3 bases: TGTGCCAGCAGCCCCTCTGAGGGAAACACCATATATTTT. Its protein product is CASSPSEGNTIYF. The rearrangement uses TRBV7-3 and TRBJ1-3; no clear D gene. The CDR3 sequence is 13 residues long. Trimming pared 5 bases from V and 4 bases from J, leaving 9 bases between. Germline V gene lookup returns CDR1 SGHTA and CDR2 FQGTGA.

The V gene is TRBV7-3, the J gene TRBJ1-1, with 8 bases matching TRBD1. Germline CDR1 SGHTA, CDR2 FQGTGA. This CDR3 region has 16 residues. V shed 5 bases, J shed 3 bases, and the junction held 11 bases outside the gene matches. The CDR3 protein is CASSQDRVIMDTEAFF. The CDR3 nucleotides are TGTGCCAGCAGCCAGGACAGGGTGATCATGGACACTGAAGCTTTCTTT.

The chain has TRBV5-1 and TRBJ2-2, with a tentative D call TRBD1 (6 bases). The length of the CDR3 is 14 residues. CDR1 SGHRS and CDR2 YFSETQ come from the germline V gene. V lost 4 bases, J lost 7 bases, and 14 bases lay in between. CDR3 DNA sequence: TGCGCCAGCAGCCTACAGGGTGTAGGCGGGGAGCTGTTTTTT. Encoded protein: CASSLQGVGGELFF.

The genes are TRBV6-5 and TRBJ2-7; D possibly corresponds to TRBD2 (6 bases). Trimming removed 2 bases at V and 6 bases at J, with 11 bases between. The germline CDR1 and CDR2 sequences are MNHEY and SVGAGI. The CDR3 runs 13 residues. CDR3 loop: CASSYREQGEQYF. CDR3 DNA: TGTGCCAGCAGTTACCGGGAGCAAGGCGAGCAGTACTTC.

The rearrangement links TRBV7-9 to TRBJ2-3; possible D gene TRBD1, 6 bases. CDR1 is SEHNR and CDR2 is FQNEAQ in the germline V gene (reference sequence). The CDR3 is 16 amino acids. Trimming cost V 0 bases and J 4 bases, with 14 bases left between them. CDR3 nucleotides: TGTGCCAGCAGCTTAGCGGGGGCAGGTTCCTCAGATACGCAGTATTTT. Its protein is CASSLAGAGSSDTQYF.

The chain joins TRBV10-3 to TRBJ1-2, with D hard to call. Trimming removed 0 bases from V and 5 bases from J, with 10 bases in between. Germline V gives CDR1 ENHRY, CDR2 SYGVKD. This CDR3 is 14 amino acids long. The DNA of the CDR3 is TGTGCCATCAGTGAGTCGCCCAGAAGTTATGGCTACACCTTC. It encodes CAISESPRSYGYTF.

The rearrangement joins TRBV7-6 to TRBJ2-1, with TRBD1 as a possible D gene (6 bases). The germline V gene has CDR1 SGHVS and CDR2 FNYEAQ. Trimming pared 2 bases from V and 8 bases from J, leaving 16 bases between. There are 15 residues in the CDR3. The CDR3 bases are TGTGCCAGCAGCTTAACGGCTAGCCCAGGGGATGAGCAGTTCTTC. It yields the protein CASSLTASPGDEQFF. The complete variable domain, with remaining parts taken from reference TRBV7-6 and TRBJ2-1, reads GAGVSQSPRYKVTKRGQDVALRCDPISGHVSLYWYRQALGQGPEFLTYFNYEAQQDKSGLPNDRFSAERPEGSISTLTIQRTEQRDSAMYRCASSLTASPGDEQFFGPGTRLTVL.

V and J are TRBV11-2 and TRBJ2-7; 13 nucleotides line up with TRBD2. Germline lookup yields CDR1 SGHAT and CDR2 FQNNGV. The CDR3 contains 17 residues. J lost 3 bases, V lost 6 bases, and 11 bases had no gene match. CDR3 in amino acids: CASRFPGLAGRNYEQYF. In nucleotides, the CDR3 is TGTGCCAGCAGATTTCCGGGACTAGCGGGAAGGAACTACGAGCAGTACTTC.

This clone showed up just once. V and J are TRBV4-1 and TRBJ1-2; the match to TRBD1 covers 8 bases. Germline lookup yields CDR1 MGHRA and CDR2 YSYEKL. The CDR3 is 14 residues long. V was clipped by 4 bases and J by 7 bases; unmatched bases: 8. The CDR3, as DNA: TGCGCCAGCAGCCTGGACAGGGAAATCGCTGGCTACACCTTC. This gives the protein CASSLDREIAGYTF.

The chain links TRBV4-1 to TRBJ2-5; possible D gene TRBD2, 5 bases. There are 14 residues in the CDR3. From germline, CDR1 is MGHRA and CDR2 YSYEKL. V was cut by 0 bases and J by 2 bases, with 7 bases left in between. CDR3 protein: CASSQDSVQETQYF. DNA of the CDR3: TGCGCCAGCAGCCAAGATAGCGTGCAAGAGACCCAGTACTTC.

The chain has TRBV27 and TRBJ2-1; 7 nucleotides line up with TRBD2. Germline V lookup: CDR1 MNHEY, CDR2 SMNVEV (reference sequence). This CDR3 region has 15 residues. V gave up 4 bases and J gave up 8 bases; unmatched junction bases: 11. CDR3 nucleotide sequence: TGTGCCAGCAGTTGGGTGAAGGGTAGCGGGTATGAGCAGTTCTTC. Protein: CASSWVKGSGYEQFF.

In nucleotides, the CDR3 is TGCGCCAGCAGCCCCCGTACAGGGAATGCCGCCGGGGAGCTGTTTTTT. The encoded protein is CASSPRTGNAAGELFF. This rearrangement joins TRBV5-1 to TRBJ2-2; D is possibly TRBD1 (6 bases). V lost 4 bases and J lost 6, with 19 bases in between. Germline V gives CDR1 SGHRS, CDR2 YFSETQ. This CDR3 contains 16 residues.

The chain joins TRBV10-3 to TRBJ1-5; D is unresolved. From germline, CDR1 is ENHRY and CDR2 SYGVKD. V dropped 0 bases and J dropped 3 bases, with 18 bases sitting between them. This CDR3 is 18 amino acids long. CDR3 in DNA: TGTGCCATCAGTGAGTCGAAGGACGGGCGGGGAGACAATCAGCCCCAGCATTTT. Protein: CAISESKDGRGDNQPQHF.

The CDR3 loop reads CASRDNRPLVRYTF. CDR3 bases: TGTGCCAGCAGGGATAACAGGCCCCTCGTTCGCTACACCTTC. The genes are TRBV2 and TRBJ1-2, with D possibly being TRBD1 (5 bases). Germline-derived CDR1 and CDR2 are SNHLY and FYNNEI. V lost 6 bases, J lost 9 bases, and 20 bases lay in between. The CDR3 totals 14 residues.

The rearrangement joins TRBV7-2 to TRBJ2-5; 8 nucleotides line up with TRBD1. The germline gives CDR1 SGHTA, CDR2 FQGNSA. The length of the CDR3 is 16 residues. The trim removed 1 base at V and 5 bases at J, leaving 9 bases unmatched. CDR3 in amino acids: CASSLGSGGKRETQYF. CDR3 DNA sequence: TGTGCCAGCAGCTTAGGTTCAGGGGGCAAGCGGGAGACCCAGTACTTC.

The chain employs TRBV6-1 and TRBJ2-1, with 10 bases fitting TRBD1. V lost 3 bases, J lost 5 bases, and 13 bases stayed unmatched. Germline CDR1 is MNHNS and CDR2 is SASEGT. The CDR3 runs to 18 residues. CDR3 bases: TGTGCCAGCAGTGACCTAGACAGGGGGCGAGGGTGGGACAATGAGCAGTTCTTC. Protein sequence: CASSDLDRGRGWDNEQFF.

The rearrangement links TRBV7-9 to TRBJ2-2, with D perhaps matching TRBD1 (6 bases). The CDR3 totals 15 residues. V shed 0 bases and J shed 5 bases, with 10 bases lying between them. Per germline, CDR1 SEHNR and CDR2 FQNEAQ (reference sequence). The CDR3 region has the DNA TGTGCCAGCAGCTTAGCCAGAGGACAGACCGGGGAGCTGTTTTTT. It translates to CASSLARGQTGELFF.

The V gene is TRBV25-1, the J gene TRBJ1-1; D gene uncertain. The CDR3 extends over 16 amino acids. Germline lookup yields CDR1 MGHDK and CDR2 SYGVNS. Trimming cost V 8 bases and J 4 bases, with 23 bases left between them. CDR3 DNA: TGTGCCAGCGAACCCCCGGGAGCGCTCTTTGGCACTGAAGCTTTCTTT. It specifies CASEPPGALFGTEAFF.

The chain is built from TRBV9 and TRBJ1-4; no definite D call. V was clipped by 3 bases and J by 7 bases, with 13 bases between them. The CDR3 spans 14 residues. Germline V gives CDR1 SGDLS, CDR2 YYNGEE. This CDR3 is CASSDRGGSEKLFF. CDR3 bases: TGTGCCAGCAGCGATCGGGGAGGAAGTGAAAAACTGTTTTTT.

The rearrangement uses TRBV19 and TRBJ1-5; 7 bases agree with TRBD1. The CDR3 sequence is 15 residues long. J gave up 6 bases and V 8 bases, and 13 bases lay outside the gene matches. Germline CDR1 and CDR2: LNHDA and SQIVND (reference sequence). The CDR3 is CASGQAFNLGQPQHF. As DNA, the CDR3 is TGTGCCAGTGGACAGGCCTTCAATCTAGGTCAGCCCCAGCATTTT.

The rearrangement joins TRBV15 to TRBJ1-2, with D possibly matching TRBD1 (5 bases). Germline values: CDR1 LNHNV, CDR2 YYDKDF (reference sequence). Between the trimmed V and J ends, which lost 5 bases and 8 bases, there was a span of 15 bases. The CDR3 sequence is 13 residues long. CDR3 sequence (DNA): TGTGCCACCAGCTCAGCGACAGTAGACGGCTACACCTTC. Amino acids: CATSSATVDGYTF.

This clone showed up just a few times. The gene calls are TRBV5-4 and TRBJ1-6, with 7 positions matching TRBD1. The CDR3 sequence is 16 residues long. Germline assignment: CDR1 SGHNT and CDR2 YYREEE (reference sequence). Trimming took 4 bases from V and 10 from J; bases not matched to a gene: 14. The CDR3 DNA follows: TGTGCCAGCAGCGATCCCACAGGGGCCCCTAACTCACCCCTCCACTTT. Protein: CASSDPTGAPNSPLHF.

Here the CDR3 reads CASSSLPGQDSTGELFF. In DNA form, the CDR3 reads TGTGCCAGCAGCTCGCTGCCGGGACAGGATTCTACCGGGGAGCTGTTTTTT. This chain uses TRBV7-9 with TRBJ2-2, with 8 positions matching TRBD1. The germline CDR1 and CDR2 sequences are SEHNR and FQNEAQ (reference sequence). This CDR3 has 17 residues. The junction had 12 bases not matched to a gene; V was cut back by 4 bases and J by 5 bases.

The J gene is TRBJ2-1, the V gene TRBV19, with 8 bases matching TRBD2. Germline CDR1 LNHDA, CDR2 SQIVND (reference sequence). V gave up 3 bases and J gave up 8 bases; unmatched junction bases: 9. The CDR3 consists of 15 residues. Written as DNA, the CDR3 is TGTGCCAGTAGTATCCTAGCCGGGAGGGGGGATGAGCAGTTCTTC. It encodes CASSILAGRGDEQFF.